The rows below give T cell receptor beta chains drawn from one sample of a study of molecular identifiers for immune sequencing clone quantification. TCRdb reprocessed the PCR reads with MiXCR, giving one entry per CDR3 protein. This sample has hundreds of thousands of distinct CDR3 sequences, with 15% to 20% found just once. Sequencing was carried out using naive CD8+ T cells from blood, with Jurkat cell RNA spiked in. These receptors were taken from a human donor in good health. Some libraries in this study had Jurkat cell RNA spiked in. CDR3s include the opening cysteine and the closing phenylalanine or tryptophan. A D gene is named only where the DNA matches it firmly. Clone size is given for some rows only: seen once, a few or many times, or a class if the clone is expanded.

TRBJ2-7	TRBV19	few	TRBD2	TGTGCCAGTAGTAGTCCCTTCCGGGAGGTTGGCGAGCAGTACTTC	CASSSPFREVGEQYF
TRBJ2-5	TRBV13	many	.	TGTGCCAGCAGCTTCCGATTTGCCCAAGAGACCCAGTACTTC	CASSFRFAQETQYF
TRBJ2-1	TRBV12-3/TRBV12-4	.	TRBD1	TGTGCCAGCAGTTTAGCCACGGGGACAGCCAATGAGCAGTTCTTC	CASSLATGTANEQFF
TRBJ1-3	TRBV4-1	many	.	TGCGCCAGCAGCCAAATGAGGGGGTCCTCTGGAAACACCATATATTTT	CASSQMRGSSGNTIYF
TRBJ2-2	TRBV11-2	.	.	TGTGTCAGCAGCCCGTTTACCGGGGAGCTGTTTTTT	CVSSPFTGELFF
TRBJ2-5	TRBV11-2	few	.	TGTGCCAGCAGCTTACCCAACCGTGAGACCCAGTACTTC	CASSLPNRETQYF
TRBJ2-3	TRBV29-1	many	.	TGCAGCGGAAGGATCCGACCACGCACAGATACGCAGTATTTT	CSGRIRPRTDTQYF
TRBJ1-1	TRBV29-1	many	.	TGCAGCTCCCATAGAATGAACACTGAAGCTTTCTTT	CSSHRMNTEAFF
TRBJ2-4	TRBV19	many	.	TGTGCCAGTAGTTCGGCAGGGTGGAACATTCAGTACTTC	CASSSAGWNIQYF
TRBJ2-5	TRBV4-1	many	TRBD1	TGCGCCAGCAGCCAAGAGACAGGGATAGAAGAGACCCAGTACTTC	CASSQETGIEETQYF
TRBJ2-1	TRBV29-1	many	TRBD1	TGCAGCGTTGCTACAGGGGATTTTGATGAGCAGTTCTTC	CSVATGDFDEQFF
TRBJ2-1	TRBV5-1	.	TRBD1	TGCGCCAGCAGCGTATCCGGGACAGTCTACAATGAGCAGTTCTTC	CASSVSGTVYNEQFF
TRBJ2-6	TRBV9	many	.	TGTGCCAGCAGCGCGCACCCCTACAGTGTCTCTGGGGCCAACGTCCTGACTTTC	CASSAHPYSVSGANVLTF
TRBJ2-7	TRBV6-2/TRBV6-3	many	.	TGTGCCAGCAGTTACCCCGGGACATTTTCCTACGAGCAGTACTTC	CASSYPGTFSYEQYF
TRBJ2-7	TRBV4-3	many	.	TGCGCCAGCAGCCATGATCCAGGGGCGCCCTACTACGAGCAGTACTTC	CASSHDPGAPYYEQYF
TRBJ2-7	TRBV29-1	many	TRBD1	TGCAGCGTTGAAGGTGCGGGACAGGGGGTCTACGAGCAGTACTTC	CSVEGAGQGVYEQYF
TRBJ2-1	TRBV7-9	.	.	TGTGCCAGCAATACCCCCGGGACGCCGATCCAGTTCTTC	CASNTPGTPIQFF
TRBJ2-7	TRBV24-1	many	.	TGTGCCACCAGTGATGCGACAGGCACCCGTGTAGGGCAGTACTTC	CATSDATGTRVGQYF
TRBJ2-5	TRBV2	many	.	TGTGCCAGCAGTGATTCTACAAAAGAGACCCAGTACTTC	CASSDSTKETQYF
TRBJ1-3	TRBV4-1	many	.	TGCGCCAGCAGCCAAGATCGCCCCCCCCCTGGAAACACCATATATTTT	CASSQDRPPPGNTIYF
TRBJ1-1	TRBV5-4	many	TRBD1	TGTGCCAGCAGCACGGGGACAGGGAGATCTGAAGCTTTCTTT	CASSTGTGRSEAFF
TRBJ2-7	TRBV19	many	.	TGTGCCAGTAGTTTCAGGACGGCCTCCTACGAGCAGTACTTC	CASSFRTASYEQYF
TRBJ2-7	TRBV19	.	.	TGTGCCAGTAGTCCCAGGGAACGCTACGAGCAGTACTTC	CASSPRERYEQYF
TRBJ2-1	TRBV2	few	TRBD1	TGTGCCAGCCTCCGCACAGGGGACGATGAGCAGTTCTTC	CASLRTGDDEQFF
TRBJ1-1	TRBV30	.	.	TGTGCCTGGAGTTTACAGGACACTGAAGCTTTCTTT	CAWSLQDTEAFF